This entry is about one T cell receptor beta chain. The germline V gene has CDR1 KGHSH and CDR2 LQKENI. V dropped 5 bases and J dropped 4 bases, with 18 bases sitting between them. This CDR3 has 16 amino acids. Original processing notes: Amplification of reference gene primers was used by the study to estimate nucleated cell counts. Assay: immunoSEQ multiplex PCR; the TCRdb copy retains only in-frame clones and omits some. V, J and clone size reflect that table, while D and trimming were determined from the DNA. The sample carries around 68,000 clones, about nine tenths recorded once. This entry comes from a study of blood T cell repertoires in COVID-19. On the study more broadly: Both acute and convalescent COVID-19 samples were obtained from the United States, Italy and Spain. Nucleic acid was either cDNA or gDNA, and it came from T cells, B-cell-depleted T cells, or PBMCs.

The chain couples TRBV18 to TRBJ1-3, with D possibly matching TRBD1 (5 bases). Sequencing was done on a sample of peripheral blood. This receptor was identified in a woman aged 45-65 years with acute or convalescent COVID-19. The CDR3 spells CASSSPRGGSGNTIYF. The CDR3 DNA sequence: TGTGCCAGCTCATCCCCGCGCGGGGGTTCGGGAAACACCATATATTTT. The entire variable domain, with the rest obtained from reference TRBV18 and TRBJ1-3, is as follows: NAGVMQNPRHLVRRRGQEARLRCSPMKGHSHVYWYRQLPEEGLKFMVYLQKENIIDESGMPKERFSAEFPKEGPSILRIQQVVRGDSAAYFCASSSPRGGSGNTIYFGEGSWLTVV.